In its sample, the clone carrying this T cell receptor beta chain was seen a few times. The sample is drawn from a study of pediatric ulcerative colitis. Trimming cost V 3 bases and J 5 bases; bases outside gene matches: 5. The germline gives CDR1 SEHNR, CDR2 FQNEAQ (reference sequence). This CDR3 has 15 residues. This table comes from immunoSEQ multiplex PCR, and its TCRdb copy is limited to in-frame clones, with some not included. The sample has 55,000 to 80,000 clones, 77% seen once. This chain uses TRBV7-9 with TRBJ2-1, with 9 positions matching TRBD2. The sample comprised blood. This sequence originates from a boy under 18 with moderate ulcerative colitis. The chain's CDR3 is CASSLRLAGNNEQFF. The CDR3 nucleotides read TGTGCCAGCAGCTTGAGGCTAGCGGGGAACAATGAGCAGTTCTTC.